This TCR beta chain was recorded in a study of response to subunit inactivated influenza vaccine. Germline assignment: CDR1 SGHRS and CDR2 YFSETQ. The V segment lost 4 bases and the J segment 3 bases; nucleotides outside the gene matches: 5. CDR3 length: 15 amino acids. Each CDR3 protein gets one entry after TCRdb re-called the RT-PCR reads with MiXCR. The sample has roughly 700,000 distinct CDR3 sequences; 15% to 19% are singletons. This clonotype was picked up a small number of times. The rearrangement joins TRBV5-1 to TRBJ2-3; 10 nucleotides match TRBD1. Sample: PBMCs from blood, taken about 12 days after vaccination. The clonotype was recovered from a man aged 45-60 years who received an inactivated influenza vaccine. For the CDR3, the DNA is TGCGCCAGCAGCGGAACGGGACAGGGGACAGATACGCAGTATTTT. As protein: CASSGTGQGTDTQYF.